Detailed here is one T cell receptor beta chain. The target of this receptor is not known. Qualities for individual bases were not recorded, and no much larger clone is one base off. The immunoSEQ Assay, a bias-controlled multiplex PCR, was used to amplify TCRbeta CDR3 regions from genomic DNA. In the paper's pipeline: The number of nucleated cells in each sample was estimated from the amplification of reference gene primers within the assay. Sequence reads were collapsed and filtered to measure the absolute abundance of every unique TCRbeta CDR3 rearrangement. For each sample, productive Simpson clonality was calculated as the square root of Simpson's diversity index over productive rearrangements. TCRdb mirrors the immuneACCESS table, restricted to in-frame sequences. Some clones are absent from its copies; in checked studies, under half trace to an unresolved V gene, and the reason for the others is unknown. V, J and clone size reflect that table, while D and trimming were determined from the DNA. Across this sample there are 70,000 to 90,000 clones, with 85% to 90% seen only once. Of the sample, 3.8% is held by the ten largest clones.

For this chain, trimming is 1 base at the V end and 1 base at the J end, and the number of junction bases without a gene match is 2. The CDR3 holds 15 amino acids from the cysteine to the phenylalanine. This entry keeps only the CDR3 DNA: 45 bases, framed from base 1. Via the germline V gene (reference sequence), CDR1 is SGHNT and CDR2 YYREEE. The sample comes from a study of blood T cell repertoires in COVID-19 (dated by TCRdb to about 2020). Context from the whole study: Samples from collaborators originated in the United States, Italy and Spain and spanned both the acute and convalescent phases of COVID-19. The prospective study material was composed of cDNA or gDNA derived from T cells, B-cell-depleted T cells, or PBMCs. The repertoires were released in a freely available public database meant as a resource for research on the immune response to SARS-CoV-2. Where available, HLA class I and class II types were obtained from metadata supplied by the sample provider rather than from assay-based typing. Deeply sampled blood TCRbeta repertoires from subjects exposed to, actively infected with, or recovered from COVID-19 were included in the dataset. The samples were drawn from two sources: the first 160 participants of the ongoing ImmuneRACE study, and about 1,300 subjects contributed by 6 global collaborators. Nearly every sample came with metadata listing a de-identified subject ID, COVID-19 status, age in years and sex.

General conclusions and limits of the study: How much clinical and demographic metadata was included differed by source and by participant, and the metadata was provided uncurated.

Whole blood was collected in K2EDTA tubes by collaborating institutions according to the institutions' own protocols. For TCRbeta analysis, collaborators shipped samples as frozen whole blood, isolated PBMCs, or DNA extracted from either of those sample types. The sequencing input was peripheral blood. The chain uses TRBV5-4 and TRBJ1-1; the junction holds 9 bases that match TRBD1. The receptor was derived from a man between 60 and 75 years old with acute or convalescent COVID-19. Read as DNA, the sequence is TGTGCCAGCAGCTTGAGGACAGGGGCGAACACTGAAGCTTTCTTT. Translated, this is CASSLRTGANTEAFF. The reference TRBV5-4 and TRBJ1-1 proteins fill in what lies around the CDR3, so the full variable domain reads ETGVTQSPTHLIKTRGQQVTLRCSSQSGHNTVSWYQQALGQGPQFIFQYYREEENGRGNFPPRFSGLQFPNYSSELNVNALELDDSALYLCASSLRTGANTEAFFGQGTRLTVV.